Sequencing of this T cell receptor (beta chain) was carried out in a study of PD-1 blockade in classical Hodgkin lymphoma. Time point of the sample: cycle 4 day 1 (C4D1), after 6 weeks of nivolumab. There was relapse after autologous stem cell transplantation in every patient, and there was variation in brentuximab vedotin exposure. Magnetic negative selection was used to purify CD4+ T cells from thawed PBMCs. Germline CDR1 reads LNHDA; CDR2 reads SQIVND (reference sequence). The CDR3 covers 13 residues. Produced via immunoSEQ multiplex PCR; TCRdb's table is partial and in-frame only. Altogether 1,500 to 2,500 clones are present, around four fifths being singletons, with the ten largest covering more than 30%.

The chain combines TRBV19 with TRBJ1-1; maybe TRBD1 (6 bases). The source material was CD4+ T cells from blood, sampled before the fourth cycle of nivolumab. This clonotype was sampled from a human donor with classical Hodgkin lymphoma. The CDR3 nucleotides read TGTGCAACGGAGGACAGAGAGAACACTGAAGCTTTCTTT. Protein: CATEDRENTEAFF.